The rows below give T cell receptor beta chains drawn from one sample of a study of control samples from healthy donors and cancer patients. Profiled with immunoSEQ multiplex PCR; TCRdb holds only in-frame clones, not every one. The sample records approximately 70,000 clones, roughly 87% being singletons. Sample: blood. These receptors were obtained from a woman between 50 and 59 years old in good health. CDR3s include the opening cysteine and the closing phenylalanine or tryptophan. D genes are given only for firm matches. Rows may omit the clone size; those that give it use once, few, many or a size class.

v_call	d_call	j_call	clone_size	cdr3_aa	cdr3_nt
TRBV5-6	TRBD2	TRBJ2-2	.	CASSPAVGEGGELFF	TGTGCCAGCAGTCCGGCTGTGGGGGAGGGCGGGGAGCTGTTTTTT
TRBV7-3	.	TRBJ1-6	.	CASSLLSNSPLHF	TGTGCCAGCAGCTTACTCAGTAATTCACCCCTCCACTTT
TRBV9	.	TRBJ2-2	.	CASSLRQWGEDSTGELFF	TGTGCCAGCAGCCTACGCCAATGGGGAGAGGATAGCACCGGGGAGCTGTTTTTT
TRBV9	TRBD1	TRBJ1-2	.	CASSVSGQGEGYGYTF	TGTGCCAGCAGCGTCTCTGGACAGGGGGAAGGCTATGGCTACACCTTC
TRBV5-6	TRBD1	TRBJ2-5	.	CASSLVQGAETQYF	TGTGCCAGCAGCTTGGTTCAGGGGGCAGAGACCCAGTACTTC
TRBV2	.	TRBJ1-5	.	CASSEARGNQPQHF	TGTGCCAGCAGTGAGGCCAGGGGCAATCAGCCCCAGCATTTT
TRBV15	.	TRBJ2-3	once	CATSRDLDGSDTQYF	TGTGCCACCAGCAGAGATCTGGACGGGAGCGATACGCAGTATTTT
TRBV2	.	TRBJ2-2	.	CASARGLNTGELFF	TGTGCCAGCGCCAGGGGCCTTAACACCGGGGAGCTGTTTTTT
TRBV7-3	TRBD2	TRBJ2-3	few	CASSLTTSGGTDTQYF	TGTGCCAGCAGCTTAACAACTAGCGGAGGCACAGATACGCAGTATTTT
TRBV4-1	TRBD2	TRBJ2-2	.	CASSQERTSGNTGELFF	TGCGCCAGCAGCCAAGAAAGAACTAGCGGTAACACCGGGGAGCTGTTTTTT
TRBV5-1	TRBD1	TRBJ2-1	.	CASSDPGQVGEQFF	TGCGCCAGCAGCGACCCCGGACAGGTTGGGGAGCAGTTCTTC
TRBV20-1	.	TRBJ2-7	.	CSSTREQYF	TGCAGTTCAACGCGGGAGCAGTACTTC
TRBV5-4	TRBD1	TRBJ1-6	.	CASSLAGTGYSPLHF	TGTGCCAGCAGCTTGGCCGGGACAGGATATTCACCCCTCCACTTT
TRBV7-2	.	TRBJ2-2	.	CASSLDGSNTGELFF	TGTGCCAGCAGCTTAGACGGGAGTAACACCGGGGAGCTGTTTTTT
TRBV5-8	.	TRBJ1-2	.	CASSLVTSSYGYTF	TGTGCCAGCAGCTTGGTCACCTCTTCCTATGGCTACACCTTC
TRBV7-7	TRBD2	TRBJ2-7	.	CASSPGLAGVNEQYF	TGTGCTAGCAGCCCCGGACTAGCGGGAGTGAACGAGCAGTACTTC
TRBV27	.	TRBJ1-5	.	CASSPGQNQPQHF	TGTGCCAGCAGTCCTGGCCAAAATCAGCCCCAGCATTTT
TRBV7-8	.	TRBJ1-2	.	CASSLDQGSYGYTF	TGTGCCAGCAGCCTGGACCAGGGGAGCTATGGCTACACCTTC
TRBV27	TRBD2	TRBJ2-1	.	CASSFRPSGRIPSSYNEQFF	TGTGCCAGCAGTTTTCGGCCTAGCGGGAGAATACCGAGCTCCTACAATGAGCAGTTCTTC
TRBV28	.	TRBJ1-5	.	CASSPRGGFNQPQHF	TGTGCCAGCAGTCCCCGGGGGGGGTTTAATCAGCCCCAGCATTTT
TRBV5-6	.	TRBJ1-1	once	CASTQQGRAEAFF	TGTGCCAGCACCCAACAGGGACGGGCTGAAGCTTTCTTT
TRBV7-8	.	TRBJ1-1	.	CASSLRRVTEAFF	TGTGCCAGCAGCTTAAGGAGAGTCACTGAAGCTTTCTTT
TRBV28	.	TRBJ1-4	.	CASSPSGTPNEKLFF	TGTGCCAGCAGTCCCTCCGGGACTCCCAATGAAAAACTGTTTTTT
TRBV7-9	.	TRBJ2-5	.	CASSLDPGREETQYF	TGTGCCAGCAGCTTAGATCCCGGCAGGGAGGAGACCCAGTACTTC
TRBV12-3/TRBV12-4	.	TRBJ2-1	.	CASSLVVNEQFF	TGTGCCAGCAGTTTAGTTGTGAATGAGCAGTTCTTC
TRBV19	.	TRBJ2-1	.	CASSRSADSYNEQFF	TGTGCCAGTAGTAGGTCAGCGGACTCCTACAATGAGCAGTTCTTC
TRBV9	TRBD1	TRBJ1-5	.	CASSVDKDRGSNQPQHF	TGTGCCAGCAGCGTAGATAAAGACAGGGGGAGCAATCAGCCCCAGCATTTT
TRBV24-1	.	TRBJ2-7	.	CAIGPSPYEQYF	TGTGCCATCGGACCGTCCCCCTACGAGCAGTACTTC
TRBV27	.	TRBJ1-5	.	CASSFKSNQPQHF	TGTGCCAGCAGTTTCAAGTCCAATCAGCCCCAGCATTTT
TRBV12-3/TRBV12-4	.	TRBJ2-5	few	CASSLVETQYF	TGTGCCAGCAGTTTAGTAGAGACCCAGTACTTC
TRBV7-2	.	TRBJ2-1	medium-sized	CASSWRGSVEGVYNEQFF	TGTGCCAGCAGCTGGAGGGGATCGGTGGAGGGTGTCTACAATGAGCAGTTCTTC
TRBV7-2	TRBD2	TRBJ2-3	once	CASSLKAGGSGTQYF	TGTGCCAGCAGCTTAAAAGCGGGAGGGTCGGGAACGCAGTATTTT
TRBV30	.	TRBJ2-2	.	CAWSGGPGELFF	TGTGCCTGGAGCGGGGGGCCCGGGGAGCTGTTTTTT
TRBV4-1	.	TRBJ1-5	.	CASSQDPGQPQHF	TGCGCCAGCAGCCAAGACCCGGGTCAGCCCCAGCATTTT
TRBV6-5	.	TRBJ1-3	.	CASRPVLWPPNTIYF	TGTGCCAGCAGGCCCGTGTTATGGCCCCCTAACACCATATATTTT
TRBV7-3	.	TRBJ2-2	.	CASSPGQRTNTGELFF	TGTGCCAGCAGTCCAGGACAGCGAACGAACACCGGGGAGCTGTTTTTT
TRBV9	.	TRBJ2-2	.	CASSGTVRHTGELFF	TGTGCCAGCAGCGGGACTGTCCGACACACCGGGGAGCTGTTTTTT
TRBV4-2	TRBD2	TRBJ2-7	.	CASSQDRASGSYEQYF	TGTGCCAGCAGCCAAGATAGGGCTAGCGGGAGTTACGAGCAGTACTTC
TRBV10-3	TRBD1	TRBJ2-3	.	CAISNRGSNEAADTQYF	TGTGCCATCAGCAACAGGGGGAGTAACGAAGCGGCAGATACGCAGTATTTT
TRBV27	.	TRBJ2-2	.	CASSATVGTLSGELFF	TGTGCCAGCAGTGCGACAGTGGGGACCCTTTCCGGGGAGCTGTTTTTT
TRBV11-2	.	TRBJ2-4	.	CASSPRLEGIQYF	TGTGCCAGCAGCCCCCGACTAGAGGGCATTCAGTACTTC
TRBV7-2	.	TRBJ1-6	.	CASSSGGYSPLHF	TGTGCCAGCAGTTCTGGGGGGTATTCACCCCTCCACTTT
TRBV29-1	.	TRBJ1-1	once	CSVEERSPEAFF	TGCAGCGTTGAGGAAAGGTCACCTGAAGCTTTCTTT
TRBV2	.	TRBJ2-7	medium-sized	CASSATEDPYEQYF	TGTGCCAGCAGCGCGACAGAAGACCCCTACGAGCAGTACTTC
TRBV24-1	.	TRBJ1-2	.	CATSDEKAENYGYTF	TGTGCCACCAGTGACGAGAAGGCTGAGAACTATGGCTACACCTTC
TRBV27	TRBD2	TRBJ2-3	.	CASSPQDISGATDTQYF	TGTGCCAGCAGTCCGCAAGATATTAGCGGGGCCACAGATACGCAGTATTTT
TRBV6-6	TRBD1	TRBJ1-4	.	CASSSDRVGEKLFF	TGTGCCAGCAGTTCGGACAGGGTGGGCGAAAAACTGTTTTTT
TRBV12-5	TRBD2	TRBJ2-1	.	CASGLDSGVGNEQFF	TGTGCTAGTGGTTTGGATAGCGGGGTGGGCAATGAGCAGTTCTTC
TRBV5-6	TRBD2	TRBJ2-5	.	CASSRGLAGDFRSEETQYF	TGTGCCAGCAGCCGGGGACTAGCGGGAGATTTTCGGAGTGAAGAGACCCAGTACTTC
TRBV2	TRBD1	TRBJ2-7	.	CASRVPGQGYEQYF	TGTGCCAGCAGAGTACCGGGACAGGGTTACGAGCAGTACTTC
TRBV10-3	.	TRBJ2-3	.	CAISEGLSTDTQYF	TGTGCCATCAGTGAGGGGCTGAGCACAGATACGCAGTATTTT
TRBV27	.	TRBJ2-2	.	CASSLWAAAANTGELFF	TGTGCCAGCAGTTTATGGGCTGCAGCTGCGAACACCGGGGAGCTGTTTTTT
TRBV5-4	TRBD1	TRBJ2-5	.	CASSPGDRGVETQYF	TGTGCCAGCAGCCCCGGGGACAGGGGGGTCGAGACCCAGTACTTC
TRBV18	TRBD2	TRBJ2-3	.	CASSPFGLAGGADTQYF	TGTGCCAGCTCACCCTTCGGACTAGCGGGAGGTGCGGATACGCAGTATTTT
TRBV27	TRBD2	TRBJ2-3	.	CASSFGGGPSTDTQYF	TGTGCCAGCAGTTTCGGGGGAGGGCCTAGCACAGATACGCAGTATTTT